This entry lists 28 T cell receptor beta chains sequenced from one sample in a study of technical replicates of blood from a handful of donors. Sequenced by immunoSEQ multiplex PCR; TCRdb stores in-frame clones only, minus some. Here the sample spans about 70,000 clones, nearly 98% being singletons. The sequenced sample consisted of T cells isolated from PBMCs. These receptors were obtained from a human donor in good health.

V is TRBV6-5 and J is TRBJ1-6; D call uncertain. Trimming took 4 bases from V and 0 from J, leaving 10 bases between them. CDR1 is MNHEY and CDR2 is SVGAGI in the germline V gene. The CDR3 covers 16 residues. CDR3 DNA: TGTGCCAGCAGTTCTGAACTGAGCTCCTATAATTCACCCCTCCACTTT. It specifies CASSSELSSYNSPLHF.

The chain has TRBV9 and TRBJ1-1, with a weak D call TRBD1 (5 bases). Germline lookup yields CDR1 SGDLS and CDR2 YYNGEE. The CDR3 runs to 14 residues. V lost 0 bases and J 1 base, leaving 7 bases between the germline ends. The CDR3 DNA follows: TGTGCCAGCAGCGTAGGGACACAGAACACTGAAGCTTTCTTT. This gives the protein CASSVGTQNTEAFF.

The V call is TRBV27, the J call TRBJ2-7; weak D call: TRBD1 (6 bases). The CDR3 is 13 amino acids. V was trimmed by 6 bases and J by 3 bases, leaving 12 bases between them. The germline CDR1 and CDR2 sequences are MNHEY and SMNVEV (reference sequence). The CDR3: CASRDSAHYEQYF. The CDR3 DNA follows: TGTGCCAGCAGGGACAGCGCCCACTACGAGCAGTACTTC.

The chain recombines TRBV19 with TRBJ2-2; 10 nucleotides match TRBD2. V lost 4 bases to trimming and J lost 3 bases; unmatched junction nucleotides: 8. Germline V gene lookup returns CDR1 LNHDA and CDR2 SQIVND (reference sequence). This CDR3 is built from 17 residues. The CDR3 DNA reads TGTGCCAGTAGTACTAGCGGGAGTTCTTCGTACACCGGGGAGCTGTTTTTT. Its protein is CASSTSGSSSYTGELFF.

The chain has TRBV5-1 and TRBJ2-7, with TRBD2 matching over 9 bases. This CDR3 is 16 amino acids long. The ends lost 3 bases at V and 5 bases at J; junction bases unmatched: 12. Germline CDR1 and CDR2: SGHRS and YFSETQ. DNA of the CDR3: TGCGCCAGCAGCTCCCAAGCCGGGACTAGCAACCACGAGCAGTACTTC. Protein sequence: CASSSQAGTSNHEQYF.

This chain joins TRBV2 and TRBJ2-7, with D perhaps matching TRBD1 (6 bases). This CDR3 has 13 residues. V was cut by 7 bases and J by 6 bases, with 16 bases left in between. Germline CDR1 is SNHLY and CDR2 is FYNNEI. DNA for the CDR3: TGTGCCAGCAAGGATACAGGGTACGGCGAGCAGTACTTC. It specifies CASKDTGYGEQYF.

The chain has TRBV5-1 and TRBJ1-5, with TRBD1 identical over 7 bases. This CDR3 comprises 15 residues. Trimming took 4 bases from V and 6 from J; bases not matched to a gene: 10. The V gene's germline CDR1 is SGHRS and CDR2 YFSETQ. CDR3 nucleotide sequence: TGCGCCAGCAGCCCGACGACAGGGACAAGTCAGCCCCAGCATTTT. It translates to CASSPTTGTSQPQHF.

This sequence joins TRBV19 and TRBJ2-7, with 7 nucleotides matching TRBD1. The trim removed 4 bases at V and 5 bases at J, leaving 2 bases unmatched. Germline V CDR1 and CDR2: LNHDA, SQIVND (reference sequence). CDR3 size: 12 residues. The CDR3 loop is CASSTTGNEQYF. As DNA, the CDR3 is TGTGCCAGTAGTACGACAGGGAACGAGCAGTACTTC.

The chain employs TRBV27 and TRBJ2-2; 8 bases fit TRBD1. This CDR3 is 20 amino acids long. V shed 8 bases, J shed 3 bases, and the junction held 23 bases outside the gene matches. CDR1 and CDR2 (germline): MNHEY, SMNVEV (reference sequence). The CDR3 nucleotides read TGTGCCAGCGGACCATTATCAGGGGGCGCGTTCAGGGGGCACACCGGGGAGCTGTTTTTT. Translating gives CASGPLSGGAFRGHTGELFF.

The table lists this clone with a count of one. J is TRBJ1-5 and V is TRBV15; D may be TRBD1 (5 bases). Germline V gene data show CDR1 as LNHNV and CDR2 as YYDKDF (reference sequence). V was pared by 5 bases and J by 0 bases, with 20 bases between. CDR3 length: 18 residues. CDR3 protein: CATSGRDSPLYSNQPQHF. The CDR3 DNA sequence: TGTGCCACCAGCGGCCGGGACTCACCCTTATATAGCAATCAGCCCCAGCATTTT. Filled out from reference TRBV15 and TRBJ1-5, the complete variable domain reads DAMVIQNPRYQVTQFGKPVTLSCSQTLNHNVMYWYQQKSSQAPKLLFHYYDKDFNNEADTPDNFQSRRPNTSFCFLDIRSPGLGDTAMYLCATSGRDSPLYSNQPQHFGDGTRLSIL.

V usage is TRBV30 and J usage is TRBJ1-4; D ambiguous. With 2 bases removed from V and 3 bases from J, the gap between germline ends came to 13 bases. In germline, CDR1 is GTSNPN, CDR2 SVGIG (reference sequence). This CDR3 contains 15 residues. Here the CDR3 reads CAWSNQQKPNEKLFF. CDR3 bases: TGTGCCTGGAGTAACCAACAGAAGCCTAATGAAAAACTGTTTTTT.

This clone appeared a single time. This chain links TRBV5-6 with TRBJ1-4; possible D gene TRBD1, 5 bases. With 4 bases removed from V and 15 bases from J, the gap between germline ends came to 22 bases. The CDR3 consists of 14 residues. CDR1 is SGHDT and CDR2 is YYEEEE in the germline V gene. The CDR3 spells CASSVRGGSQGLFF. CDR3 nucleotide sequence: TGTGCCAGCAGCGTACGGGGGGGAAGCCAGGGATTGTTTTTT.

This clone appeared once. The chain couples TRBV2 to TRBJ1-1, with D possibly being TRBD1 (5 bases). The CDR3 runs to 15 residues. Germline loops: CDR1 SNHLY, CDR2 FYNNEI. Deletions cut 5 bases from V and 0 bases from J, with 13 bases between. CDR3 in amino acids: CASSRGGGMNTEAFF. CDR3 coding DNA: TGTGCCAGCAGTCGCGGGGGGGGGATGAACACTGAAGCTTTCTTT. Filled out from reference TRBV2 and TRBJ1-1, the complete variable domain reads EPEVTQTPSHQVTQMGQEVILRCVPISNHLYFYWYRQILGQKVEFLVSFYNNEISEKSEIFDDQFSVERPDGSNFTLKIRSTKLEDSAMYFCASSRGGGMNTEAFFGQGTRLTVV.

In its sample, this clone was seen a few times. The chain combines TRBV15 with TRBJ1-5; D remains ambiguous. Trimming removed 2 bases at V and 7 bases at J, with 18 bases between. Germline CDR1 is LNHNV and CDR2 is YYDKDF (reference sequence). This CDR3 has 16 amino acids. The CDR3 loop is CATSRRLDSKGQPQHF. In DNA, the CDR3 is TGTGCCACCAGCAGAAGGCTCGACTCTAAAGGCCAGCCCCAGCATTTT.

V gene TRBV5-6 combines with J gene TRBJ2-5; D perhaps matches TRBD1 (6 bases). With 2 bases removed from V and 2 bases from J, the gap between germline ends came to 10 bases. CDR3 size: 14 residues. Germline lookup yields CDR1 SGHDT and CDR2 YYEEEE. The CDR3 DNA reads TGTGCCAGCAGCTTCCGGGACACGCAAGAGACCCAGTACTTC. This encodes CASSFRDTQETQYF.

The chain uses TRBV21-1 and TRBJ2-2; the DNA was not compared with TRBD2, the D call given in the table. TRBV21-1 is a pseudogene segment. This CDR3 is 14 amino acids long. The CDR3 nucleotides read TGTGCCAGCAGCAGTGAGGGGAACACCGGGGAGCTGTTTTTT. This gives the protein CASSSEGNTGELFF.

The chain has TRBV19 and TRBJ2-7, with no clear D. This CDR3 contains 13 residues. V was clipped by 5 bases and J by 2 bases, with 10 bases between them. Per germline, CDR1 LNHDA and CDR2 SQIVND (reference sequence). CDR3 DNA sequence: TGTGCCAGTAGTCTCATGGAGACCTACGAGCAGTACTTC. Protein product: CASSLMETYEQYF.

The genes are TRBV6-5 and TRBJ2-2, with 8 nucleotides matching TRBD1. This CDR3 comprises 16 residues. Unmatched junction bases numbered 6, after V lost 4 bases and J lost 2 bases. Germline V gives CDR1 MNHEY, CDR2 SVGAGI. CDR3 in amino acids: CASSSGDRINTGELFF. CDR3 DNA: TGTGCCAGCAGTTCTGGGGACAGGATTAACACCGGGGAGCTGTTTTTT.

The chain recombines TRBV6-1 with TRBJ2-5, with 7 bases identical to TRBD1. J gave up 2 bases and V 6 bases, and 6 bases lay outside the gene matches. This CDR3 contains 14 residues. Per germline, CDR1 MNHNS and CDR2 SASEGT. The CDR3 coding sequence is TGTGCCAGCAGCGAAAACAGGGGTCAAGAGACCCAGTACTTC. Its translation: CASSENRGQETQYF.

The rearrangement joins TRBV11-3 to TRBJ1-6; D is unclear. The CDR3 extends over 15 amino acids. Trimming cost V 1 base and J 8 bases, with 12 bases left between them. Per the germline V gene, CDR1 is SGHNT and CDR2 is YENEEA. The CDR3 here is CASSLGALSYSPLHF. CDR3 nucleotide sequence: TGTGCCAGCAGCTTAGGAGCCCTGAGTTATTCACCCCTCCACTTT.

The V gene is TRBV6-5, the J gene TRBJ2-1; 7 positions agree with TRBD1. This CDR3 is built from 14 residues. Per the germline V gene, CDR1 is MNHEY and CDR2 is SVGAGI. V lost 2 bases, J lost 6 bases, and 4 bases stayed unmatched. The CDR3 reads CASSYVGTANEQFF. CDR3 DNA sequence: TGTGCCAGCAGTTACGTCGGGACAGCCAATGAGCAGTTCTTC.

The chain carries TRBV29-1 and TRBJ1-1; 8 bases map to TRBD1. The germline gives CDR1 SQVTM, CDR2 ANQGSEA. Trimming cost V 5 bases and J 3 bases; bases outside gene matches: 14. CDR3 length: 16 amino acids. CDR3 loop: CSVPSLDREADTEAFF. CDR3 nucleotides: TGCAGCGTTCCCAGCTTGGACAGGGAGGCGGACACTGAAGCTTTCTTT.

The genes are TRBV10-3 and TRBJ2-7; TRBD1 agrees at 7 bases. There are 13 residues in the CDR3. V trimming: 8 bases; J trimming: 0 bases; junction bases outside the gene matches: 4. From germline, CDR1 is ENHRY and CDR2 SYGVKD. CDR3 sequence (DNA): TGTGCCATCTCGGGGACAGACTCCTACGAGCAGTACTTC. Amino acids: CAISGTDSYEQYF.

The rearrangement links TRBV27 to TRBJ2-7; D possibly corresponds to TRBD1 (6 bases). This CDR3 has 15 amino acids. V was clipped by 1 base and J by 1 base, with 11 bases between them. Germline V CDR1 and CDR2: MNHEY, SMNVEV (reference sequence). The CDR3 sequence is CASSLFGQTSYEQYF. The DNA for the CDR3 is TGTGCCAGCAGTTTATTCGGACAGACATCCTACGAGCAGTACTTC.

The rearrangement uses TRBV7-9 and TRBJ2-5, with 7 bases lining up with TRBD1. The CDR3 length is 16 residues. Per the germline V gene, CDR1 is SEHNR and CDR2 is FQNEAQ (reference sequence). V lost 5 bases and J lost 5; bases outside the gene matches: 14. CDR3 DNA: TGTGCCAGCAGCCCGTCGAGACAGGGAACCTGGGAGACCCAGTACTTC. This sequence encodes CASSPSRQGTWETQYF.

CDR3 amino acids: CASSWTDSYEQYF. The CDR3 coding sequence is TGTGCCAGTAGTTGGACAGACTCCTACGAGCAGTACTTC. The chain links TRBV19 to TRBJ2-7, with D possibly being TRBD1 (6 bases). V was pared by 5 bases and J by 0 bases, with 8 bases between. This CDR3 is built from 13 residues. Germline V gives CDR1 LNHDA, CDR2 SQIVND (reference sequence).

The gene calls are TRBV6-5 and TRBJ1-2; D is undetermined. This CDR3 has 14 residues. Germline V CDR1 and CDR2: MNHEY, SVGAGI. With 2 bases removed from V and 0 bases from J, the gap between germline ends came to 7 bases. CDR3 region: CASSYRRANYGYTF. In DNA, the CDR3 is TGTGCCAGCAGTTACAGACGGGCTAACTATGGCTACACCTTC.

This clone showed up just once. The chain has TRBV28 and TRBJ1-1; 10 nucleotides line up with TRBD1. Losses at the gene ends were 6 bases for V and 8 bases for J; bases not matched to a gene: 18. From germline, CDR1 is MDHEN and CDR2 SYDVKM. CDR3 length: 17 amino acids. The CDR3 protein is CASRASGGFDRGLEAFF. As DNA, the CDR3 is TGTGCCAGCAGGGCAAGCGGGGGGTTCGACAGGGGGCTCGAAGCTTTCTTT.